Here is one TCR beta chain with its context. Repertoires were generated with immunoSEQ multiplex PCR, while TCRdb's copy carries only in-frame clones and drops some. Here the sample spans tens of thousands of clones, over 85% being singletons. Looked up from germline, CDR1 is SGHNT and CDR2 is YYREEE (reference sequence). V lost 2 bases, J lost 6 bases, and 2 bases stayed unmatched. The CDR3 runs 12 residues. This entry comes from a study of blood T cell repertoires in COVID-19. Input material: peripheral blood. This chain connects TRBV5-4 to TRBJ2-7; 7 bases map to TRBD1. The sequence was obtained from a man aged 45-65 years with acute or convalescent COVID-19. The CDR3 nucleotides read TGTGCCAGCAGCTTCCACAGGGGCGAGCAGTACTTC. Protein sequence: CASSFHRGEQYF.